The 15 T cell receptor beta chains below come from one sample, sequenced in a study of T cell clusters in autoimmune cytopenias. Multiplex touch-down PCR amplified TRB using TRB-A and TRB-B pools in one tube. TCRdb re-called the multiplex PCR reads and shows each CDR3 protein once, DNA omitted. The sample data list some 2,300 distinct CDR3 sequences. Some 34,000 genome equivalents of blood DNA were amplified for TRB. The sample taken for sequencing was peripheral blood. The receptor set was obtained from a human donor with an autoimmune cytopenia or autoimmune hepatitis (not recorded which).

This clonotype shows up as medium-sized by frequency. The rearrangement uses TRBV18 and TRBJ2-3; the D call from TCRdb, TRBD2, cannot be confirmed without DNA. This CDR3 has 16 residues. Germline CDR1 and CDR2: KGHSH and LQKENI. CDR3: CASSTRRGSSGDTQYF. The full variable domain, rest sourced from reference TRBV18 and TRBJ2-3, is NAGVMQNPRHLVRRRGQEARLRCSPMKGHSHVYWYRQLPEEGLKFMVYLQKENIIDESGMPKERFSAEFPKEGPSILRIQQVVRGDSAAYFCASSTRRGSSGDTQYFGPGTRLTVL.

This clonotype registers medium-sized by frequency. The chain couples TRBV5-1 to TRBJ2-3; without DNA, the TCRdb call of TRBD1 cannot be checked. The germline V gene encodes CDR1 SGHRS and CDR2 YFSETQ. The CDR3 spans 15 residues. The chain's CDR3 is CASSLAGVSTDTQYF.

Its frequency marks this clonotype as medium-sized. The chain combines TRBV29-1 with TRBJ1-1; TCRdb outputs TRBD1, but without DNA this stays unchecked. Germline V CDR1 and CDR2: SQVTM, ANQGSEA. This CDR3 comprises 13 residues. The CDR3 is CSFGQGTNTEAFF.

Frequency places this clonotype as medium-sized (0.01 to 0.1%). The CDR3 here is CATSRDGQGKNTQYF. The rearrangement joins TRBV15 to TRBJ2-3; absent DNA, TCRdb's TRBD1 call cannot be checked. Germline V gene sequence: CDR1 LNHNV, CDR2 YYDKDF (reference sequence). The CDR3 totals 15 residues.

The chain combines TRBV7-2 with TRBJ1-6. The germline V gene has CDR1 SGHTA and CDR2 FQGNSA. CDR3 length: 16 residues. The CDR3: CASSLDEGRANSPLHF. Full variable domain (rest looked up from reference TRBV7-2 and TRBJ1-6): GAGVSQSPSNKVTEKGKDVELRCDPISGHTALYWYRQSLGQGLEFLIYFQGNSAPDKSGLPSDRFSAERTGGSVSTLTIQRTQQEDSAVYLCASSLDEGRANSPLHFGNGTRLTVT.

Measured by frequency, this clonotype is medium-sized. The CDR3 spells CASSPVGETQYF. V usage is TRBV19 and J usage is TRBJ2-5. CDR1 is LNHDA and CDR2 is SQIVND in the germline V gene (reference sequence). The length of the CDR3 is 12 residues. The whole variable domain, remainder taken from reference TRBV19 and TRBJ2-5, is DGGITQSPKYLFRKEGQNVTLSCEQNLNHDAMYWYRQDPGQGLRLIYYSQIVNDFQKGDIAEGYSVSREKKESFPLTVTSAQKNPTAFYLCASSPVGETQYFGPGTRLLVL.

By frequency, this clonotype is medium-sized. This chain joins TRBV5-1 and TRBJ2-3. This CDR3 comprises 15 residues. Germline V gene lookup returns CDR1 SGHRS and CDR2 YFSETQ. CDR3: CASSLAGDYTDTQYF.

Judged by frequency, this clonotype is medium-sized (0.01 to 0.1%). The chain links TRBV6-6 to TRBJ2-4; TCRdb's D call of TRBD2 is untestable without DNA. CDR1 and CDR2 from the germline V gene are MNHNY and SVGAGI (reference sequence). The length of the CDR3 is 15 residues. The CDR3 protein is CASSDGLVAKNIQYF.

This clonotype shows up as medium-sized by frequency. The chain employs TRBV6-2 or TRBV6-3 and TRBJ1-2; TCRdb proposes TRBD1, but this gene call is untestable without DNA. From germline, CDR1 is MNHEY and CDR2 SVGEGT. The CDR3 has 13 residues. This chain's CDR3 is CASGGVPDYGYTF.

The genes are TRBV4-2 and TRBJ1-2; the D gene TCRdb calls, TRBD1, cannot be checked with no DNA. CDR3 length: 15 residues. Germline CDR1 LGHNA, CDR2 YNFKEQ. The CDR3 loop reads CASSLPQGASYGYTF.

This chain uses TRBV19 with TRBJ1-2. Germline V gene data show CDR1 as LNHDA and CDR2 as SQIVND (reference sequence). The CDR3 runs to 12 residues. CDR3 loop: CASSSGGFGYTF.

In terms of frequency, this clonotype is large. The chain combines TRBV29-1 with TRBJ2-7; TCRdb's D call, TRBD2, is unchecked because there is no DNA. The CDR3 runs to 12 residues. CDR1 is SQVTM and CDR2 is ANQGSEA in the germline V gene. CDR3 sequence reads: CSVAEGFGEQYF.

The CDR3 protein is CASSLTQQQGGQFF. The chain carries TRBV7-3 and TRBJ2-1; the D call from TCRdb, TRBD1, cannot be confirmed without DNA. The germline V gene encodes CDR1 SGHTA and CDR2 FQGTGA. The CDR3 length is 14 residues.

This clonotype is medium-sized by frequency. The chain has TRBV7-2 and TRBJ2-3; there is no DNA to check the TCRdb D call of TRBD2. Germline V gene data show CDR1 as SGHTA and CDR2 as FQGNSA. There are 21 residues in the CDR3. The CDR3 reads CASSRAWTSGGAPPSTDTQYF.

By frequency, this clonotype registers medium-sized (0.01 to 0.1%). The rearrangement uses TRBV7-9 and TRBJ2-5; TCRdb's D call of TRBD1 is untestable without DNA. This CDR3 contains 13 residues. Per the germline V gene, CDR1 is SEHNR and CDR2 is FQNEAQ (reference sequence). The CDR3 spells CASLRGREETQYF.